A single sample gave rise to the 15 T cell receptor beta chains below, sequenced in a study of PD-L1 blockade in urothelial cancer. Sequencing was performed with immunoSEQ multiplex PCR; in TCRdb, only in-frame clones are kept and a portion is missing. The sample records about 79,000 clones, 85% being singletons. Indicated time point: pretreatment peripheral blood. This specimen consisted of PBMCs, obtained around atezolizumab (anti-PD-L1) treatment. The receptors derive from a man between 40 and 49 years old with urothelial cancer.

The CDR3 is CASSMGRQFNEKLFF. DNA of the CDR3: TGTGCCAGTAGTATGGGGCGACAGTTCAATGAAAAACTGTTTTTT. V is TRBV19 and J is TRBJ1-4, with D possibly matching TRBD1 (5 bases). The germline V gene encodes CDR1 LNHDA and CDR2 SQIVND (reference sequence). The CDR3 covers 15 residues. Trimming cost V 3 bases and J 5 bases, with 13 bases left between them.

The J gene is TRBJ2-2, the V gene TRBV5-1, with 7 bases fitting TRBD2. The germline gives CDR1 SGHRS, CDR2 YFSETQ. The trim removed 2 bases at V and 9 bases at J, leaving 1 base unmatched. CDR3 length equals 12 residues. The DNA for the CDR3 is TGCGCCAGCAGCTTAAGCGGGAGGGAGCTGTTTTTT. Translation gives CASSLSGRELFF. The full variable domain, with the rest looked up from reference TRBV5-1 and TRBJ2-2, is KAGVTQTPRYLIKTRGQQVTLSCSPISGHRSVSWYQQTPGQGLQFLFEYFSETQRNKGNFPGRFSGRQFSNSRSEMNVSTLELGDSALYLCASSLSGRELFFGEGSRLTVL.

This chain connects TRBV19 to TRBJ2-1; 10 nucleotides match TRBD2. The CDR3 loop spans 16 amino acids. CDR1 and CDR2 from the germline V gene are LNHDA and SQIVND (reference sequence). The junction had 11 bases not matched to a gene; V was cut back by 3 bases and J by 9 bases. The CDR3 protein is CASSIGLAGAGGEQFF. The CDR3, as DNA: TGTGCCAGTAGTATTGGGCTAGCGGGAGCGGGGGGTGAGCAGTTCTTC. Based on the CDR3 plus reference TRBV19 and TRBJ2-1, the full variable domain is DGGITQSPKYLFRKEGQNVTLSCEQNLNHDAMYWYRQDPGQGLRLIYYSQIVNDFQKGDIAEGYSVSREKKESFPLTVTSAQKNPTAFYLCASSIGLAGAGGEQFFGPGTRLTVL.

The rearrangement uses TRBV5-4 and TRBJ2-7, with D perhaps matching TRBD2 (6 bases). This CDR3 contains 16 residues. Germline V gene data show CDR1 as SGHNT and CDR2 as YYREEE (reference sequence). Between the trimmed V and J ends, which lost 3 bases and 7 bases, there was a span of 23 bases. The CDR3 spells CASSSPEGRTRGEQYF. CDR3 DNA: TGTGCCAGCAGCTCCCCGGAGGGACGGACTCGGGGGGAGCAGTACTTC.

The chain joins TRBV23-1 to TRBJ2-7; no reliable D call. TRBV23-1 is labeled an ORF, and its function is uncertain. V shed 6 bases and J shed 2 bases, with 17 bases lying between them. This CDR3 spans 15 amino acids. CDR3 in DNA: TGCGCCAGCAGCCTCCGAGAGGTTCCTCCCTACGAGCAGTACTTC. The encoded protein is CASSLREVPPYEQYF.

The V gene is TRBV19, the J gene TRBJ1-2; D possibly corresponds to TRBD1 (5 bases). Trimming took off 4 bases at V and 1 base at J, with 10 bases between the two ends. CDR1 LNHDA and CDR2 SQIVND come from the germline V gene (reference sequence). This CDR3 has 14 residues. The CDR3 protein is CASSSPGLNYGYTF. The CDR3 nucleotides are TGTGCCAGTAGTAGCCCAGGGCTTAACTATGGCTACACCTTC.

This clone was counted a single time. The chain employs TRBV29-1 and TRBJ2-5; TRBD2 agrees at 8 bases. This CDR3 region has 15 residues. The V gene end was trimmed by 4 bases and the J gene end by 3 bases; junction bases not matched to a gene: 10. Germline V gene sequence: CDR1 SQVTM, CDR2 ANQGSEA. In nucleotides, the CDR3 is TGCAGCGTTGGAACACCCGGGGGGGGAGAAGAGACCCAGTACTTC. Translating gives CSVGTPGGGEETQYF.

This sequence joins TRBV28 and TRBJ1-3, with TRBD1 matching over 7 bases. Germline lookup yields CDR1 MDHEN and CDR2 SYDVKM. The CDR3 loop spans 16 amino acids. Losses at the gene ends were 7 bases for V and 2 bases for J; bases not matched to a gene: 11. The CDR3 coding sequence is TGTGCCAGCAACAGACAGGGAATTACAGCTGGAAACACCATATATTTT. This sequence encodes CASNRQGITAGNTIYF.

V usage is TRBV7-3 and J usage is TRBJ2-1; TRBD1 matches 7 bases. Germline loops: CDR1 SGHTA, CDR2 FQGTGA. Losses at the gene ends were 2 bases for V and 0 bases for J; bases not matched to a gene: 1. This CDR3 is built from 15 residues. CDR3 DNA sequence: TGTGCCAGCAGCTTAGGGGACAGCTCCTACAATGAGCAGTTCTTC. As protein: CASSLGDSSYNEQFF.

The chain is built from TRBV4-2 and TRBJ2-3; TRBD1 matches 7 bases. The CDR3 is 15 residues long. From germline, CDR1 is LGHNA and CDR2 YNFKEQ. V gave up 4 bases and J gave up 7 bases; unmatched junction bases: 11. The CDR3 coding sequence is TGTGCCAGCAGCCCTTGGACAGGAGCCTCGAATACGCAGTATTTT. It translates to CASSPWTGASNTQYF.

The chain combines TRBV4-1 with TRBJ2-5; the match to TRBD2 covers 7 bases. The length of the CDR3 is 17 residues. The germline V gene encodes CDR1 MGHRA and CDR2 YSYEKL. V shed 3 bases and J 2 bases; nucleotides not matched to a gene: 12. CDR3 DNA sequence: TGCGCCAGCAGCCAGCTTCACCAGCGGGAAATACAAGAGACCCAGTACTTC. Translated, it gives CASSQLHQREIQETQYF.

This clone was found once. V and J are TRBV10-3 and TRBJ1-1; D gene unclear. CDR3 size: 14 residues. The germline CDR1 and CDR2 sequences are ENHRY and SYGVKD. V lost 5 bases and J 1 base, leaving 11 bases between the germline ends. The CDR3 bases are TGTGCCATCAGTCCCCTACTATCGAACACTGAAGCTTTCTTT. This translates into CAISPLLSNTEAFF.

CDR3 protein: CASRMTITETQYF. In nucleotides, the CDR3 is TGTGCCAGCAGAATGACTATTACGGAGACCCAGTACTTC. This rearrangement joins TRBV27 to TRBJ2-5; D is perhaps TRBD2 (5 bases). V lost 6 bases and J 5 bases, leaving 13 bases between the germline ends. Germline V gene data show CDR1 as MNHEY and CDR2 as SMNVEV (reference sequence). The CDR3 totals 13 residues.

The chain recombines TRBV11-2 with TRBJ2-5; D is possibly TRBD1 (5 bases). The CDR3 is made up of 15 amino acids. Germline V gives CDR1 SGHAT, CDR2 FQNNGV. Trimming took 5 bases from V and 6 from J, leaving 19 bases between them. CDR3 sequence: CASSPRTDPGKTQYF. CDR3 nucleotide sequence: TGTGCCAGCAGCCCAAGGACGGATCCAGGGAAGACCCAGTACTTC.

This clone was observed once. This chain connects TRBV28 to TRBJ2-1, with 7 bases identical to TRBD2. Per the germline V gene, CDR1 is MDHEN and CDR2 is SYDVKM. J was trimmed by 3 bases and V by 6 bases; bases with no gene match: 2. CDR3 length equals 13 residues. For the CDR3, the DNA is TGTGCCAGCAGGCCGGGAGGCTACAATGAGCAGTTCTTC. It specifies CASRPGGYNEQFF. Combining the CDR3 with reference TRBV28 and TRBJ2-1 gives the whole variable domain DVKVTQSSRYLVKRTGEKVFLECVQDMDHENMFWYRQDPGLGLRLIYFSYDVKMKEKGDIPEGYSVSREKKERFSLILESASTNQTSMYLCASRPGGYNEQFFGPGTRLTVL.